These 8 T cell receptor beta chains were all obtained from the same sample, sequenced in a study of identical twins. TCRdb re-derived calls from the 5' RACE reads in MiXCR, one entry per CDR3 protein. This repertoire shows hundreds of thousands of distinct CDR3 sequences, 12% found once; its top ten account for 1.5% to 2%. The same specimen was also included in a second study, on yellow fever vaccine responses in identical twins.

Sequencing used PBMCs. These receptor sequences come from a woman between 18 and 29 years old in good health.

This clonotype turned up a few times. CDR3 sequence (DNA): TGCAGCGTTGACGGAGGGTACAATGAGCAGTTCTTC. Its protein is CSVDGGYNEQFF. The V gene is TRBV29-1, the J gene TRBJ2-1, with D maybe TRBD2 (6 bases). The CDR3 has 12 residues. Germline V gene sequence: CDR1 SQVTM, CDR2 ANQGSEA. Trimming cost V 3 bases and J 4 bases, with 7 bases left between them.

CDR3 sequence reads: CASTRDRALYEQYV. Here the CDR3 DNA reads TGTGCCAGCACCAGGGACAGGGCCCTCTACGAGCAGTACGTC. The V and J genes are TRBV6-1 and TRBJ2-7, with 9 bases fitting TRBD1. The germline gives CDR1 MNHNS, CDR2 SASEGT. J was trimmed by 3 bases and V by 7 bases; bases with no gene match: 7. This CDR3 spans 14 amino acids.

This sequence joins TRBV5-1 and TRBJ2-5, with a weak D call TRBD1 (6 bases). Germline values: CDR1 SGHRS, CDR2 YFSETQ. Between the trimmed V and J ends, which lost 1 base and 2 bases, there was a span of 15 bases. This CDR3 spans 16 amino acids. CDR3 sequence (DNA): TGCGCCAGCAGCTTGCGGGGACAAGCTTCTCAAGAGACCCAGTACTTC. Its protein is CASSLRGQASQETQYF.

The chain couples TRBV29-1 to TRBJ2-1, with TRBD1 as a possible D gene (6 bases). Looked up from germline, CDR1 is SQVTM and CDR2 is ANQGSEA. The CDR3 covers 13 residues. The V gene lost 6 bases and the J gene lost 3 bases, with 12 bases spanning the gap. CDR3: CSVLLDSYNEQFF. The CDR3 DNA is TGCAGCGTATTGCTGGACAGCTACAATGAGCAGTTCTTC.

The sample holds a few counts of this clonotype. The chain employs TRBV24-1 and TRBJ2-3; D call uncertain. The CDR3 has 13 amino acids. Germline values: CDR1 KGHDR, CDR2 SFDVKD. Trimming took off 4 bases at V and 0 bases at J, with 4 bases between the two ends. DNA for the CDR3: TGTGCCACCAGTGACCCCAGCACAGATACGCAGTATTTT. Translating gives CATSDPSTDTQYF.

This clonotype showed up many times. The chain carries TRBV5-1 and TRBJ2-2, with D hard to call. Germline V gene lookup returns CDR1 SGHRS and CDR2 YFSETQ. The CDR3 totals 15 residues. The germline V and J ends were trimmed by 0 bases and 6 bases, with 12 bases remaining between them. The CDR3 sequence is CASSLVNYPPGELFF. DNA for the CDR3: TGCGCCAGCAGCTTGGTCAACTACCCCCCCGGGGAGCTGTTTTTT. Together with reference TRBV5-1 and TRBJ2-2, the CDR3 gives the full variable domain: KAGVTQTPRYLIKTRGQQVTLSCSPISGHRSVSWYQQTPGQGLQFLFEYFSETQRNKGNFPGRFSGRQFSNSRSEMNVSTLELGDSALYLCASSLVNYPPGELFFGEGSRLTVL.

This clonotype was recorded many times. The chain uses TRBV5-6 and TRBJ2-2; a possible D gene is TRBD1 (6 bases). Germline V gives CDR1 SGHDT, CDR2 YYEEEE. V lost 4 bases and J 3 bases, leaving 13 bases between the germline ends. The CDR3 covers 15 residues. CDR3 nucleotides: TGTGCCAGCAGCCTGTTGGACAGAGACACCGGGGAGCTGTTTTTT. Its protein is CASSLLDRDTGELFF.

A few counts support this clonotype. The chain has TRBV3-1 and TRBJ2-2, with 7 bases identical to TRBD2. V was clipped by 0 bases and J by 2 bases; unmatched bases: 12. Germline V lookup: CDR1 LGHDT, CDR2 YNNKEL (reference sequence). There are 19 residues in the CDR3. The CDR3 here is CASSQEAFGRRPNTGELFF. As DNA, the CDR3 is TGTGCCAGCAGCCAAGAAGCATTCGGGAGGCGGCCCAACACCGGGGAGCTGTTTTTT.